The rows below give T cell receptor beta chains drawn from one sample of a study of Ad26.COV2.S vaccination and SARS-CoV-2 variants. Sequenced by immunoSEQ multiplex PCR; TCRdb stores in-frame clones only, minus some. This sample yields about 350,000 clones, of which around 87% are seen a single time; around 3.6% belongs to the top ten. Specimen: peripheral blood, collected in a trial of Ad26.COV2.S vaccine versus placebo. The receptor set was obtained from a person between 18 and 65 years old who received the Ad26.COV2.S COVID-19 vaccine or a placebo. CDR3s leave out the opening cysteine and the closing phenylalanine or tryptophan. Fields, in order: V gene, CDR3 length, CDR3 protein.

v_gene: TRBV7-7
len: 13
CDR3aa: ASSQGRTLQETQY

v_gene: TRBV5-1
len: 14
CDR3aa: ASSSNSGGQYNEQF

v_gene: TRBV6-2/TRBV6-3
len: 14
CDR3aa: ASSNGLAGGQETQY

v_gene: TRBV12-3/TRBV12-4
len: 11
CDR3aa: ASSLGQGTEAF

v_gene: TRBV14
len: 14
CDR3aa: ASSLAGGLLRDTQY

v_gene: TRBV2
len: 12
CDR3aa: ASHLEAGINEQF

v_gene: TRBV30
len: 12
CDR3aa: AWRGGRGPGELF

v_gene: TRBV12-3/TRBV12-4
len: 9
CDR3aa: ASSTVTEAF

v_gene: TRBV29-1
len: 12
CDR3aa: SVEGRLTQETQY

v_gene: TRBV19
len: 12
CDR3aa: ASSMGLMTYEQY

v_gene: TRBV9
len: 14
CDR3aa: ASSVSGTGGSGELF

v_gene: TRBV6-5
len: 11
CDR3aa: ASSFGPKAGYT

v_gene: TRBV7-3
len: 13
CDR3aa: ASSSSGADYNEQF

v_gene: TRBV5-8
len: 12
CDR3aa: ASSLVKGSSPLH

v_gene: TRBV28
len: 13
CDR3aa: ASSLLRGLGTEAF

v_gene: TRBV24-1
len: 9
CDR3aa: ATSDRYGYT

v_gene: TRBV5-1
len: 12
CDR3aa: ASSPSSGIYEQY

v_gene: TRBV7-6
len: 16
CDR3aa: ASSLLDRAGGGPYEQY

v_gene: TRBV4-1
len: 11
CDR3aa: ASSPRGTGELF

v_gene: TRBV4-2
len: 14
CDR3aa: ASSRRPGQGADGYT

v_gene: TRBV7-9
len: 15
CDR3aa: ASRDSGTGFLGTEAF

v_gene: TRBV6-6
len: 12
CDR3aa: ASSLAGGPYEQF

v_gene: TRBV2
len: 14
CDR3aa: ATRGQPGSGTDTQY

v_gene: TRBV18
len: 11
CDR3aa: ATATGADEKLF

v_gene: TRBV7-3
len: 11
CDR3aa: ASSLDRSYGYT